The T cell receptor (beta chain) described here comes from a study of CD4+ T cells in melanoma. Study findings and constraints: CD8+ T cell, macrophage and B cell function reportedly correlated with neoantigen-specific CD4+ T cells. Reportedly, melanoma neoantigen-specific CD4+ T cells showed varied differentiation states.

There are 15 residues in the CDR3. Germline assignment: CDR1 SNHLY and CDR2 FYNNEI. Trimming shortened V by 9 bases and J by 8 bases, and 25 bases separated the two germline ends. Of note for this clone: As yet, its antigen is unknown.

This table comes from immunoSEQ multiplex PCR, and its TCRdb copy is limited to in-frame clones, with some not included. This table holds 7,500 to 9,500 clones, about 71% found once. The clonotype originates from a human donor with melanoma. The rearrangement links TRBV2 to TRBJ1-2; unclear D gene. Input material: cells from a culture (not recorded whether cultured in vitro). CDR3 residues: CASLLIDPSRRGYTF. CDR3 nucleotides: TGTGCCAGTCTCTTGATCGACCCCTCACGTAGGGGCTACACCTTC.